This T cell receptor beta chain was identified during a study of T cell repertoires in cytomegalovirus infection. At the level of the study: Signatures in public TCR beta sequences pointed to both CMV infection and matching HLA type.

V shed 1 base, J shed 4 bases, and the junction held 8 bases outside the gene matches. Germline V gene data show CDR1 as DFQATT and CDR2 as SNEGSKA (reference sequence). The CDR3 is made up of 16 amino acids. About this clonotype: Its specificity is not known.

TCRdb re-called the reads with MiXCR, one entry per CDR3 protein. The sample consists of about a million distinct CDR3 sequences, 30% to 40% of them appearing once. This TCR was sampled from a human donor in good health (CMV status not recorded). Some clones in this sample may be carry-over from other donors' samples. The input for sequencing was cultured CD8+ T cells from PBMCs, taken from culture after CMV antigen stimulation. The chain is built from TRBV20-1 and TRBJ2-1, with 9 positions matching TRBD1. CDR3 region: CSARAPGTGRYNEQFF. CDR3 bases: TGCAGTGCTAGAGCCCCCGGGACAGGGAGATACAATGAGCAGTTCTTC.